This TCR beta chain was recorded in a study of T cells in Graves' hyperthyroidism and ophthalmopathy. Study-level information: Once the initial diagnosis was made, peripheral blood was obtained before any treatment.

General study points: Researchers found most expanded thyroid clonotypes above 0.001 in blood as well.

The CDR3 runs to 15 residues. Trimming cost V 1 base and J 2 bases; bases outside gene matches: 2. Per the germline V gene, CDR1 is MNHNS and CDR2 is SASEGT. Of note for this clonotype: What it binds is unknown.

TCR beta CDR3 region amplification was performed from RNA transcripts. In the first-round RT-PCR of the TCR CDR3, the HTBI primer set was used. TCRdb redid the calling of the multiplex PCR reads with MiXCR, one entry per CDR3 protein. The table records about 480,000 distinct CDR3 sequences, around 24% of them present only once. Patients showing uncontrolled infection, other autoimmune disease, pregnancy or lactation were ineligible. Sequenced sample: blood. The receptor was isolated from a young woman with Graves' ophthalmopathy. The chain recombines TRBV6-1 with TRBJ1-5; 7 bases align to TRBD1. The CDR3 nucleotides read TGTGCCAGCAGTGAAGGGGGGACAGGCAATCAGCCCCAGCATTTT. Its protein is CASSEGGTGNQPQHF.